The entry below gives a single T cell receptor beta chain sequence along with its context. The antigen is unknown. TCRdb's table, derived via immunoSEQ multiplex PCR, lists solely in-frame clones and lacks some. The table shows thousands of clones, with just over 85% occurring only once. Patient tissue came from resections in Japan or China, 2014–2017. This CDR3 has 17 residues. Germline CDR1 and CDR2: SGHRS and YFSETQ. V was pared by 2 bases and J by 6 bases, with 13 bases of the junction left unmatched. This entry belongs to a study of immune evolution from preneoplasia to lung adenocarcinoma. Study-level findings and limits: Compared with EGFR-mutant or double wild-type lesions, KRAS-mutant nodules were more clonal. Later-stage lesions seemingly showed higher T cell density and diversity than normal lung. Top clone share appeared to fall from AAH through AIS, MIA, adenocarcinoma.

The chain joins TRBV5-1 to TRBJ2-2, with 7 bases lining up with TRBD2. The sequence was obtained from a person aged 65 to 85 with lung adenocarcinoma. Sequenced input: FFPE minimally invasive lung adenocarcinoma tissue. The CDR3 sequence: CASSFTLAGPTSGELFF. CDR3 sequence (DNA): TGCGCCAGCAGCTTTACCTTAGCGGGCCCAACCTCCGGGGAGCTGTTTTTT.